Listed below are T cell receptor beta chains from one sample, sequenced in a study of T cells in localized non-small cell lung cancer. Some clones are missing from TCRdb's copy, which holds only in-frame ones; the method was immunoSEQ multiplex PCR. The sample has about 56,000 clones; 86% are singletons. Sequences were derived from peripheral blood, sampled before any cancer treatment. Source of these receptors: a woman aged 35 to 70 with stage I lung adenocarcinoma. Both conserved end residues are part of each CDR3. Fields, in order: CDR3 DNA, CDR3 protein, V gene, clone size, J gene, D gene. The D gene is left open where the match is weak. Rows give clone size only sometimes, using once, few, many, or a class for an expanded clone.

TGTGCCAGCAGCTTAGCGTTATCTGTTTACGAGCAGTACTTC	CASSLALSVYEQYF	TRBV7-2	.	TRBJ2-7	.
TGTGCCAGCAACCAGGGGTCCTACAATGAGCAGTTCTTC	CASNQGSYNEQFF	TRBV2	.	TRBJ2-1	.
TGTGCCAGCAGCCTGGCGGGGGTCGATTCACCCCTCCACTTT	CASSLAGVDSPLHF	TRBV11-3	.	TRBJ1-6	.
TGTGCCAGCAGTCCCTGGACAGCCGCTAGCACAGATACGCAGTATTTT	CASSPWTAASTDTQYF	TRBV6-6	.	TRBJ2-3	.
TGCAGCGTTGAACCGATGGGAAACACCGGGGAGCTGTTTTTT	CSVEPMGNTGELFF	TRBV29-1	.	TRBJ2-2	.
TGCAGCGTTGCTATGGGAGAGACCCAGTACTTC	CSVAMGETQYF	TRBV29-1	.	TRBJ2-5	.
TGTGCCAGCAGTCAGCCCGAACGGGTCCATGGCTACACCTTC	CASSQPERVHGYTF	TRBV6-6	.	TRBJ1-2	.
TGTGCCAGTAGTATCGGGGCGGCTATGAACACTGAAGCTTTCTTT	CASSIGAAMNTEAFF	TRBV19	.	TRBJ1-1	.
TGCGCCAGCAGCTTGGAGACAGGGGGAGGAAACACCATATATTTT	CASSLETGGGNTIYF	TRBV5-1	.	TRBJ1-3	TRBD1
TGTGCCAGTCGTTCCGACAGGCAGACCTACTTAAACTATGGCTACACCTTC	CASRSDRQTYLNYGYTF	TRBV19	.	TRBJ1-2	.
TGCGCCAGCAGCCTGGGACAGGGCACAGATACGCAGTATTTT	CASSLGQGTDTQYF	TRBV4-3	.	TRBJ2-3	TRBD1
TGTGCCAGCAGCCAACTGGGTGAGCACACAGATACGCAGTATTTT	CASSQLGEHTDTQYF	TRBV11-3	once	TRBJ2-3	.
TGCGCCAGCAGCTTGGAAAGCAGGGTGGGCAATCAGCCCCAGCATTTT	CASSLESRVGNQPQHF	TRBV5-1	.	TRBJ1-5	.
TGTGCCAGCGGGGGGCGATATAGCAATCAGCCCCAGCATTTT	CASGGRYSNQPQHF	TRBV6-5	.	TRBJ1-5	.
TGCGCCAGCAGTCTCAAAGACAGGGCTGAAGCTTTCTTT	CASSLKDRAEAFF	TRBV5-1	.	TRBJ1-1	TRBD1
TGTGCCAGCGAGGGGACTCCAATAAACTATGGCTACACCTTC	CASEGTPINYGYTF	TRBV2	.	TRBJ1-2	.
TGTGCCAGCAGCCTGACAGTCACCACTGAAGCTTTCTTT	CASSLTVTTEAFF	TRBV2	.	TRBJ1-1	.
TGTGCCAGCAGCCTACAGGGAATCAATCAGCCCCAGCATTTT	CASSLQGINQPQHF	TRBV2	once	TRBJ1-5	.
TGCAGCGTTCCTTATAATTCACCCCTCCACTTT	CSVPYNSPLHF	TRBV29-1	once	TRBJ1-6	.
TGCGCCAGCAGCACACGAGACACGTATGGCTACACCTTC	CASSTRDTYGYTF	TRBV5-1	.	TRBJ1-2	.
TGTGCCAGCAGCCAAAGTTCCAGACCAGGGCAGTACTTC	CASSQSSRPGQYF	TRBV14	medium-sized	TRBJ2-7	.
TGTGCCAGCAAAGGGACGCCGAACACCGGGGAGCTGTTTTTT	CASKGTPNTGELFF	TRBV6-4	.	TRBJ2-2	.
TGTGCCAGCAGCTTAGTGGGGAGCTCCTACAATGAGCAGTTCTTC	CASSLVGSSYNEQFF	TRBV7-2	.	TRBJ2-1	.
TGTGCCAGCAGCTTAGGAAGGGAGAATGGCTACACCTTC	CASSLGRENGYTF	TRBV7-9	.	TRBJ1-2	.
TGTGCCAGCAGCTTACGGGGTCGAGAGACCCAGTACTTC	CASSLRGRETQYF	TRBV7-9	.	TRBJ2-5	.
TGTGCCAGCTCACCATCCGGGGCCCCGAACACTGAAGCTTTCTTT	CASSPSGAPNTEAFF	TRBV18	.	TRBJ1-1	.
TGCAGCGTTGATCTAGATTTCACAGATACGCAGTATTTT	CSVDLDFTDTQYF	TRBV29-1	.	TRBJ2-3	.
TGTGCCAGCAGCCCTCTCGACAGGGTGAACACCGGGGAGCTGTTTTTT	CASSPLDRVNTGELFF	TRBV7-9	.	TRBJ2-2	TRBD1
TGTGCCAGCAGCCTTAGCGGGGGAGGCGAGCAGTACTTC	CASSLSGGGEQYF	TRBV11-2	.	TRBJ2-7	TRBD2
TGTGCCAGCAGCGTTAGCGGGGGGGCGACTGCCTACGAGCAGTACTTC	CASSVSGGATAYEQYF	TRBV7-2	.	TRBJ2-7	TRBD2
TGTGCCAGCAGCAAGGGGGCCTACAATGAGCAGTTCTTC	CASSKGAYNEQFF	TRBV7-2	.	TRBJ2-1	.
TGTGCCAGCAGCTTGAAGGGGTCCTCCGAGACCCAGTACTTC	CASSLKGSSETQYF	TRBV5-4	.	TRBJ2-5	.
TGTGCTAGTGGTTTGGTCCCCTTTACCACAGATACGCAGTATTTT	CASGLVPFTTDTQYF	TRBV12-5	.	TRBJ2-3	.
TGCGCCAGCAGCTTGGGGTCAGGGAACACCGGGGAGCTGTTTTTT	CASSLGSGNTGELFF	TRBV5-1	.	TRBJ2-2	.
TGTGCCAGCAGCTATACAGGACCTGGAAACACCATATATTTT	CASSYTGPGNTIYF	TRBV7-8	.	TRBJ1-3	.
TGTGCCAGAAGGGCTATCGTATGCACAGATACGCAGTATTTT	CARRAIVCTDTQYF	TRBV7-5	.	TRBJ2-3	.